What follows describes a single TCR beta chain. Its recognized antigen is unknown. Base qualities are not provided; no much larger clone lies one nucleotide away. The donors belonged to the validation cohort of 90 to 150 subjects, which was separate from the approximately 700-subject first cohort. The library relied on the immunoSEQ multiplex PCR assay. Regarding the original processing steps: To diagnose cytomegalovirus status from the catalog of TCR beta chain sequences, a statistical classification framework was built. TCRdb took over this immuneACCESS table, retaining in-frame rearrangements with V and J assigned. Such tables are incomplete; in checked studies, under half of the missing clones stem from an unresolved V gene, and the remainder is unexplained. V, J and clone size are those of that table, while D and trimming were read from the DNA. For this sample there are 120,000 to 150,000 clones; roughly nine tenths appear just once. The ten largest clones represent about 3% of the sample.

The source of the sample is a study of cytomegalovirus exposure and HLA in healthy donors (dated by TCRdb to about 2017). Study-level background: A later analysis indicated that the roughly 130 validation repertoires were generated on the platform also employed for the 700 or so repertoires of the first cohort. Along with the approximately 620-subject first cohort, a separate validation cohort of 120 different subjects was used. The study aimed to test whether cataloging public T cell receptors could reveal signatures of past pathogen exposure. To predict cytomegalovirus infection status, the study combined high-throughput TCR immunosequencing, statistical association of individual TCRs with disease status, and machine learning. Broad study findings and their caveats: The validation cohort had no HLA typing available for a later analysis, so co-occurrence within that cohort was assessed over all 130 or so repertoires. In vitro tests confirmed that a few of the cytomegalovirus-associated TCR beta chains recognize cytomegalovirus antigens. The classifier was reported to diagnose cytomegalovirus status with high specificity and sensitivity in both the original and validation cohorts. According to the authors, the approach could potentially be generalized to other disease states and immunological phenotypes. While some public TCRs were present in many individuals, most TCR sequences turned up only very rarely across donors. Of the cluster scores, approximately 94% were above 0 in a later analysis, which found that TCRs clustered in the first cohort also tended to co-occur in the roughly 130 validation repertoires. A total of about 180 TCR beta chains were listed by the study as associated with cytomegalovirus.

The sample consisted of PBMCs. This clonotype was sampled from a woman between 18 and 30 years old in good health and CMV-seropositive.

The DNA is as follows: TGCGCCAGCAGCTTGGGGGGCGGAACCTATGGCTACACCTTC. This is translated as CASSLGGGTYGYTF. The chain couples TRBV5-1 to TRBJ1-2; perhaps TRBD1 is the D gene, with 5 bases matching. CDR1 and CDR2, looked up from the germline V gene, are SGHRS and YFSETQ. V was cut back by 0 bases and J by 4 bases, leaving a gap of 10 bases between them. Its CDR3 holds 14 amino acids, cysteine through phenylalanine. Solely the CDR3 DNA is kept, with 42 bases framed from the first base.